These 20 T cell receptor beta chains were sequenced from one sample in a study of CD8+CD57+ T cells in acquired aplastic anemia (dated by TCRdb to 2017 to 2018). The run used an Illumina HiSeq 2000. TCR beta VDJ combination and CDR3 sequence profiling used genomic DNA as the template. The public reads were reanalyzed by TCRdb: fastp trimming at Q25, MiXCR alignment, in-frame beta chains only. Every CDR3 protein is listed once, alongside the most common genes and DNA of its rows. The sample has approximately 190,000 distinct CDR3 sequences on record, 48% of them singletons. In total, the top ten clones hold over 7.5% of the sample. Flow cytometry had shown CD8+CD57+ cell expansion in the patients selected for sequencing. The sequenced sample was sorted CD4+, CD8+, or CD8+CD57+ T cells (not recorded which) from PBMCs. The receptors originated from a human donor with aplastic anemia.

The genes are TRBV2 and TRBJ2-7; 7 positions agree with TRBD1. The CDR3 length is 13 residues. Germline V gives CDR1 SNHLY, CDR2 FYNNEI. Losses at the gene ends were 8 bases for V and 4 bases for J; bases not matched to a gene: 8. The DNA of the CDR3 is TGTGCCAGCCACGGGACAGCAAGTTACGAGCAGTACTTC. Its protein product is CASHGTASYEQYF.

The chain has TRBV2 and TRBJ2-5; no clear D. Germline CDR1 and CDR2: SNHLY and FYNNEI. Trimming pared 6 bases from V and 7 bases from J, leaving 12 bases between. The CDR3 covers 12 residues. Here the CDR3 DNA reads TGTGCCAGCAGGGGCGAAGCAGGGACCCAGTACTTC. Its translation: CASRGEAGTQYF.

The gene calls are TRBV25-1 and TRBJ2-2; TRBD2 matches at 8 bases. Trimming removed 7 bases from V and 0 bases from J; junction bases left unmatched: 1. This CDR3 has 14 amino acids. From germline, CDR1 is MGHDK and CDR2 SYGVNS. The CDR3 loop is CASTGGANTGELFF. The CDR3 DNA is TGTGCCAGCACCGGGGGGGCGAACACCGGGGAGCTGTTTTTT. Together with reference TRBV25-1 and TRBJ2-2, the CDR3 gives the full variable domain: EADIYQTPRYLVIGTGKKITLECSQTMGHDKMYWYQQDPGMELHLIHYSYGVNSTEKGDLSSESTVSRIRTEHFPLTLESARPSHTSQYLCASTGGANTGELFFGEGSRLTVL.

The CDR3 here is CSAPGQGRLEQYF. As DNA, the CDR3 is TGCAGTGCTCCGGGACAGGGGCGCCTCGAGCAGTACTTC. V usage is TRBV20-1 and J usage is TRBJ2-7; 10 nucleotides match TRBD1. The CDR3 length is 13 residues. The V segment lost 5 bases and the J segment 6 bases; nucleotides outside the gene matches: 7. Germline CDR1 DFQATT, CDR2 SNEGSKA (reference sequence).

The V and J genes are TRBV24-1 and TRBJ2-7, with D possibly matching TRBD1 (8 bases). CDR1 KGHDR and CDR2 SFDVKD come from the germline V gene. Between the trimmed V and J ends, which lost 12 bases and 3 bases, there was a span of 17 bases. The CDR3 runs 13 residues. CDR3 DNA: TGTGCCTGGGCACAGGGGGGGCTCTACGAGCAGTACTTC. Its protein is CAWAQGGLYEQYF.

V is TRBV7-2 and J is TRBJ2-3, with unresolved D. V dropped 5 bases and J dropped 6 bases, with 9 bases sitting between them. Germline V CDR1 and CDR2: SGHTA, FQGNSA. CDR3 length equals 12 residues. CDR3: CASSTSVDTQYF. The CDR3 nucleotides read TGTGCCAGCAGCACCTCGGTGGATACGCAGTATTTT.

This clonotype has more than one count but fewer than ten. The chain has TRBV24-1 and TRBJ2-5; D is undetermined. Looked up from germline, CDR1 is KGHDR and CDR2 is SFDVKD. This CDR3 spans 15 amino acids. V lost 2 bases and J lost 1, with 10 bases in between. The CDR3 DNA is TGTGCCACCAGTGATTATAGACTCGGCCAAGAGACCCAGTACTTC. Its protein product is CATSDYRLGQETQYF.

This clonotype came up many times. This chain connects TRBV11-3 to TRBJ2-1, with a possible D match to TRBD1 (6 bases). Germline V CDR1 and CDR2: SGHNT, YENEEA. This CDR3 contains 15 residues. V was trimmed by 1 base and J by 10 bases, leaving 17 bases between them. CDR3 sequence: CASSLGGRPRGEQFF. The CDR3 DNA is TGTGCCAGCAGCTTAGGAGGTAGGCCGAGGGGGGAGCAGTTCTTC.

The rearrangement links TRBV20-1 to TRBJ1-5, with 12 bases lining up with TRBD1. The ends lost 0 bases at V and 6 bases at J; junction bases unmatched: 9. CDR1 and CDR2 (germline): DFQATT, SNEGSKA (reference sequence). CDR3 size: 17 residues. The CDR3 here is CSARDPRGDRGPQPQHF. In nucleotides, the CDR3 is TGCAGTGCTAGAGATCCTCGAGGGGACAGGGGGCCTCAGCCCCAGCATTTT.

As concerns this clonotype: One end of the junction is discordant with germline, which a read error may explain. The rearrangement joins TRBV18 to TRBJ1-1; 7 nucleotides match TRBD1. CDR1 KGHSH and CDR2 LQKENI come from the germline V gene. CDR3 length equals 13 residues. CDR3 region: CASGGQTNTEALF. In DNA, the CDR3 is TGTGCCAGCGGGGGACAGACGAACACTGAAGCTCTCTTT.

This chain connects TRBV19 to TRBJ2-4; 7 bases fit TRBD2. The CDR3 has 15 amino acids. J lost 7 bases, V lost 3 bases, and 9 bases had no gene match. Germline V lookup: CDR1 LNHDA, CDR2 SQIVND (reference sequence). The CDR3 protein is CASSILTSSINIQYF. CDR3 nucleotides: TGTGCCAGTAGTATCCTGACTAGCTCCATCAACATTCAGTACTTC.

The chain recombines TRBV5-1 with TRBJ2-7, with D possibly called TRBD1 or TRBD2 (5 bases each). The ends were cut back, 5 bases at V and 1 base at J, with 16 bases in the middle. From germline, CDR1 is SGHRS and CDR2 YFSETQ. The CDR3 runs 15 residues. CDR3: CASRSGPHESYEQYF. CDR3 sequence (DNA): TGCGCCAGCAGATCGGGACCGCACGAGTCCTACGAGCAGTACTTC.

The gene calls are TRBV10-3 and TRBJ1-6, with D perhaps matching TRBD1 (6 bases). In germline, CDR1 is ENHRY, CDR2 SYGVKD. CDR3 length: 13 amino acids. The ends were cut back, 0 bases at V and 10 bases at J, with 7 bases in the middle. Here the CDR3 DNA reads TGTGCCATCAGTGAGTCAGGGGGATCACCCCTCCACTTT. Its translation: CAISESGGSPLHF.

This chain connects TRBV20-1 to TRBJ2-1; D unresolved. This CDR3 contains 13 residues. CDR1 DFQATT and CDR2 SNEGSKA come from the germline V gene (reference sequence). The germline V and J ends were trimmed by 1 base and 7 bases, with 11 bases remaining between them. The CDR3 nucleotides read TGCAGTGCTAGAGTTCCGCCCGCAAATGAGCAGTTCTTC. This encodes CSARVPPANEQFF.

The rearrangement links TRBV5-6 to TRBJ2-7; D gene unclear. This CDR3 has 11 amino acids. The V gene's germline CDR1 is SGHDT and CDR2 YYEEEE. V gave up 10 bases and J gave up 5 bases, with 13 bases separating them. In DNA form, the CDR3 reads TGTGCCCCCACTAACTTCGACGAGCAGTACTTC. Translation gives CAPTNFDEQYF.

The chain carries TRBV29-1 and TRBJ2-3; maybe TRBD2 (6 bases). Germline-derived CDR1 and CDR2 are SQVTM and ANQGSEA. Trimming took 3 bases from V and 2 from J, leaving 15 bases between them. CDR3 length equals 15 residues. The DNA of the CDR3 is TGCAGCGTTGACGGACTCGGGGGAAACACAGATACGCAGTATTTT. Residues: CSVDGLGGNTDTQYF.

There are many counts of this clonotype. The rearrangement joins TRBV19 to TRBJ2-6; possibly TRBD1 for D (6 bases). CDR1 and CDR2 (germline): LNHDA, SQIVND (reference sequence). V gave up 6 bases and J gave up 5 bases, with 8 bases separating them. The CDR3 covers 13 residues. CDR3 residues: CASSRGRANVLTF. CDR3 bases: TGTGCCAGTAGCAGGGGTCGGGCCAACGTCCTGACTTTC.

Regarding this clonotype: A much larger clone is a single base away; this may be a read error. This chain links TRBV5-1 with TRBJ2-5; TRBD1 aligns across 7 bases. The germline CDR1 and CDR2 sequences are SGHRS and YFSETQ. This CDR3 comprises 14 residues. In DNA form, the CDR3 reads TGCGCCAGCAGCTATTCAGGGGGAGAAGAGGCCCAGTACTTC. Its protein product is CASSYSGGEEAQYF.

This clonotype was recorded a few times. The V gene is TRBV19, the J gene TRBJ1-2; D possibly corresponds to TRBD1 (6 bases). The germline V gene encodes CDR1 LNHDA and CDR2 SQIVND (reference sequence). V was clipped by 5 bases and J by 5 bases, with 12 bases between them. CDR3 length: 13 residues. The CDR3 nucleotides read TGTGCCAGTAGTTCGGGGGCTGGGTATGGCTACACCTTC. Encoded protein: CASSSGAGYGYTF.

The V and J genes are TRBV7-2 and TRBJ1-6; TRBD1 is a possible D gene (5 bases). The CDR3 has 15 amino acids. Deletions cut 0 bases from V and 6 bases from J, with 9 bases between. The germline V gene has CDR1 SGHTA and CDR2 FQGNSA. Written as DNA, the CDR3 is TGTGCCAGCAGCTTAGCGGGGGGGTCTAATTCACCCCTCCACTTT. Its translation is CASSLAGGSNSPLHF.